This T cell receptor beta chain is drawn from a study of T cells in Graves' hyperthyroidism and ophthalmopathy. Trimming stripped 1 base from V and 0 bases from J, with 13 bases between. The CDR3 covers 18 residues. Germline V gene data show CDR1 as LGHDT and CDR2 as YNNKEL (reference sequence). Clinical symptoms, serum thyroxine, TRAb, thyroid ultrasound and orbital computed tomography informed diagnoses. Authors of the study amplified TCR beta CDR3 regions from RNA transcripts. TCR CDR3 regions were first amplified by RT-PCR with HTBI primers. TCRdb itself ran the multiplex PCR reads through MiXCR, one entry per CDR3 protein. The data show some 570,000 distinct CDR3 sequences, approximately 15% seen once.

The V gene is TRBV3-1, the J gene TRBJ2-6; D is uncertain. The source of this sequence is a woman in her late teens or twenties with Graves' ophthalmopathy. Material for sequencing was blood. This chain's CDR3 is CASSQGRFGFSGANVLTF. As DNA, the CDR3 is TGTGCCAGCAGCCAAGGTCGATTCGGGTTCTCTGGGGCCAACGTCCTGACTTTC.